The T cell receptor beta chain described here comes from a study of CD8 T cells in ankylosing spondylitis (dated by TCRdb to 2016 to 2017). Regarding the study in general: To find TCR variants linked to disease, the study profiled T cell receptor beta repertoires in ankylosing spondylitis patients and healthy donors. The full study cohort was made up of 20 to 25 ankylosing spondylitis patients and 108 healthy donors. Samples of peripheral blood were taken, and for ankylosing spondylitis patients, synovial fluid was collected as well.

What the authors observed across the whole study: The disease-linked clones showed a CD8+ phenotype and occurred at relatively low frequencies in peripheral blood. Significant enrichment of the disease-linked clones was reported in matched synovial fluid samples from ankylosing spondylitis patients. Some motif variants were previously reported in synovial fluid and blood of reactive arthritis patients, suggesting common disease-initiation mechanisms. A TCR beta motif of several highly homologous amino acid variants appeared characteristic of blood from ankylosing spondylitis patients.

Sequencing was performed on an Illumina HiSeq 2500. Quantitative 5'-RACE with molecular barcodes was used to prepare TCR beta libraries. For the original study's pipeline: To identify disease-linked TCR variants, a new computational method was used, one built on a probabilistic model of VDJ rearrangement. The public sequencing data were trimmed at Q25 with fastp and processed into clonotypes with MiXCR by TCRdb, which kept only in-frame beta chains. Identical CDR3 protein sequences are pooled into one entry, listed with their most common genes and DNA. What appears here as the V and J calls and clone size reflects TCRdb's work, not the paper's. The sample table contains about 240,000 distinct CDR3 sequences; only one count was recorded for approximately 9% of them. The ten largest make up 6.8% of the sample. From its cysteine to its phenylalanine, the CDR3 spans 16 amino acids. Just CDR3 DNA is preserved here, 48 bases in frame from base 1. The germline V gene gives CDR1 as SGHTA and CDR2 as FQGNSA. The germline ends are 11 bases apart after V is trimmed by 2 bases and J by 1 base.

The table lists this clonotype with many counts. Its specific antigen is unknown. Base qualities are not recorded, but no much larger clone differs from it by a single base. This clonotype was sampled from a male donor with ankylosing spondylitis or in good health (not recorded which). The receptor chain draws on TRBV7-2 and TRBJ1-4, with an unclear D gene assignment. The sequencing input was blood, either unsorted or a sorted T cell fraction (not recorded which). The sequenced DNA: TGTGCCAGCAGCTTAAGTGTGGGCAGAACTAATGAAAAACTGTTTTTT. Protein translation: CASSLSVGRTNEKLFF.